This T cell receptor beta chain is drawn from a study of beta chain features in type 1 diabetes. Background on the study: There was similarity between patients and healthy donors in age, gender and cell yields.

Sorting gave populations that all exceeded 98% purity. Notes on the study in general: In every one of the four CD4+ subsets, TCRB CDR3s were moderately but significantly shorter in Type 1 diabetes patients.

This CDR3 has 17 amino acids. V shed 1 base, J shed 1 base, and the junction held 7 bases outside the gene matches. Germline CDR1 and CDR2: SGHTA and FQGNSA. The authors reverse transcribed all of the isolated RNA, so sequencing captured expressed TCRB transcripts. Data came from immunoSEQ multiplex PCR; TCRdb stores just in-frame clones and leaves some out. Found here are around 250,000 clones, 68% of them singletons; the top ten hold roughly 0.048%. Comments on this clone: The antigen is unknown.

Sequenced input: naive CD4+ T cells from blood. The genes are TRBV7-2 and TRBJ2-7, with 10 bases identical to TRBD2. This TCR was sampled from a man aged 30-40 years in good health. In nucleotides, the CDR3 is TGTGCCAGCAGCTTAGTAGGGCTAGCGGGAGTATCCTACGAGCAGTACTTC. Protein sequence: CASSLVGLAGVSYEQYF.